The 18 T cell receptor beta chains below all came from one sample that was sequenced in a study of technical replicates of blood from several donors. The assay was immunoSEQ multiplex PCR, and TCRdb's table has in-frame clones only and misses some. The sample has roughly 81,000 clones, around 97% seen once. Sequenced: T cells isolated from PBMCs. All receptors derive from a human donor in good health.

The rearrangement joins TRBV5-6 to TRBJ2-7; maybe TRBD2 (5 bases). Trimming left V 4 bases short and J 5 bases short, with 13 bases between. Per germline, CDR1 SGHDT and CDR2 YYEEEE. The length of the CDR3 is 13 residues. The CDR3 is CASSVLWGDEQYF. CDR3 bases: TGTGCCAGCAGCGTCCTGTGGGGAGACGAGCAGTACTTC.

This chain uses TRBV30 with TRBJ1-1; the match to TRBD1 covers 7 bases. Unmatched junction bases numbered 13, after V lost 4 bases and J lost 11 bases. The CDR3 length is 13 residues. Germline lookup yields CDR1 GTSNPN and CDR2 SVGIG (reference sequence). In DNA form, the CDR3 reads TGTGCCTGGATCAAAGCCATGACAGGGACGGCTTTCTTT. Encoded protein: CAWIKAMTGTAFF.

V is TRBV28 and J is TRBJ2-7, with 8 bases identical to TRBD1. This CDR3 is built from 15 residues. J gave up 12 bases and V 5 bases, and 18 bases lay outside the gene matches. Germline loops: CDR1 MDHEN, CDR2 SYDVKM. The CDR3 DNA follows: TGTGCCAGCAGTCTCGACCCCCGGGACAGGCACCGTGGGTACTTC. Protein sequence: CASSLDPRDRHRGYF.

This rearrangement joins TRBV7-9 to TRBJ2-1; 8 positions agree with TRBD2. From germline, CDR1 is SEHNR and CDR2 FQNEAQ (reference sequence). The CDR3 runs to 16 residues. Germline trimming cut 5 bases from V and 7 bases from J; bases unmatched to any gene: 13. Here the CDR3 DNA reads TGTGCCAGCAGCATAACGACCGGGACTAGTAGGAATGAGCAGTTCTTC. Its protein is CASSITTGTSRNEQFF.

This clone was detected once. CDR3: CSAGGRGTGLGETQYF. CDR3 bases: TGCAGCGCGGGGGGCCGGGGGACAGGGCTCGGAGAGACCCAGTACTTC. V is TRBV29-1 and J is TRBJ2-5; the match to TRBD1 covers 9 bases. V dropped 7 bases and J dropped 4; count of bases not matched to a gene: 16. The CDR3 totals 16 residues. Per the germline V gene, CDR1 is SQVTM and CDR2 is ANQGSEA. Using reference TRBV29-1 and TRBJ2-5 for the parts outside the CDR3, the full variable domain is SAVISQKPSRDICQRGTSLTIQCQVDSQVTMMFWYRQQPGQSLTLIATANQGSEATYESGFVIDKFPISRPNLTFSTLTVSNMSPEDSSIYLCSAGGRGTGLGETQYFGPGTRLLVL.

The V call is TRBV11-2, the J call TRBJ2-1, with 8 bases identical to TRBD1. V shed 5 bases and J 6 bases; nucleotides not matched to a gene: 15. Germline values: CDR1 SGHAT, CDR2 FQNNGV. The CDR3 consists of 17 residues. This CDR3 reads CASSPTRDRGHRNEQFF. In nucleotides, the CDR3 is TGTGCCAGCAGCCCCACCCGAGACAGGGGTCATCGCAATGAGCAGTTCTTC. The full variable domain, its missing parts supplied by reference TRBV11-2 and TRBJ2-1, is EAGVAQSPRYKIIEKRQSVAFWCNPISGHATLYWYQQILGQGPKLLIQFQNNGVVDDSQLPKDRFSAERLKGVDSTLKIQPAKLEDSAVYLCASSPTRDRGHRNEQFFGPGTRLTVL.

J is TRBJ2-1 and V is TRBV27; 9 bases fit TRBD2. The CDR3 runs to 16 residues. J lost 3 bases, V lost 5 bases, and 8 bases had no gene match. Germline CDR1 and CDR2: MNHEY and SMNVEV (reference sequence). CDR3 sequence: CASSTPGTSIYNEQFF. The CDR3 DNA follows: TGTGCCAGCAGTACGCCCGGGACTAGCATCTACAATGAGCAGTTCTTC.

The CDR3 DNA reads as TGCGCCAGCAGCCCGAGGGCGAGCACCTTCTCCTACAATGAGCAGTTCTTC. Protein: CASSPRASTFSYNEQFF. V is TRBV5-1 and J is TRBJ2-1; maybe TRBD2 (5 bases). In germline, CDR1 is SGHRS, CDR2 YFSETQ. This CDR3 region has 17 residues. Trimming removed 4 bases from V and 0 bases from J, with 17 bases in between.

This chain links TRBV4-1 with TRBJ2-7, with a possible D match to TRBD2 (6 bases). Germline values: CDR1 MGHRA, CDR2 YSYEKL. The CDR3 totals 13 residues. The V and J ends lost 9 bases and 0 bases respectively, with 12 bases between them. The CDR3 DNA sequence: TGCGCCAGTCGGAGGGACGTCTCCTACGAGCAGTACTTC. Residues: CASRRDVSYEQYF.

The chain joins TRBV7-9 to TRBJ2-5, with 11 bases that match TRBD1. The CDR3 is 14 residues long. V was clipped by 5 bases and J by 5 bases; unmatched bases: 4. The germline CDR1 and CDR2 sequences are SEHNR and FQNEAQ (reference sequence). The CDR3 DNA reads as TGTGCCAGCAGCCTCCGGACAGGGGGCGAGACCCAGTACTTC. This translates into CASSLRTGGETQYF.

The chain carries TRBV7-3 and TRBJ1-5; D not resolved. Germline V CDR1 and CDR2: SGHTA, FQGTGA. CDR3 length: 15 amino acids. Trimming took 2 bases from V and 7 from J, leaving 15 bases between them. The CDR3 spells CASSLEPSYMQPQHF. The DNA of the CDR3 is TGTGCCAGCAGCTTAGAGCCAAGTTATATGCAGCCCCAGCATTTT.

This chain links TRBV2 with TRBJ1-1; a possible D gene is TRBD1 (6 bases). Looked up from germline, CDR1 is SNHLY and CDR2 is FYNNEI. The CDR3 runs 16 residues. V was clipped by 0 bases and J by 1 base, with 12 bases between them. CDR3 DNA sequence: TGTGCCAGCAGTGAAGCGACGACAGGTTCGAACACTGAAGCTTTCTTT. Translated: CASSEATTGSNTEAFF.

This chain links TRBV6-6 with TRBJ2-2, with TRBD2 as a possible D gene (5 bases). The V end lost 6 bases, the J end lost 1 base, and 9 bases lay between the germline ends. Germline V gives CDR1 MNHNY, CDR2 SVGAGI (reference sequence). There are 14 residues in the CDR3. DNA of the CDR3: TGTGCCAGCAGAGGCGGGCTGAACACCGGGGAGCTGTTTTTT. Protein: CASRGGLNTGELFF.

This chain uses TRBV12-5 with TRBJ1-4, with TRBD1 matching over 9 bases. The V segment lost 3 bases and the J segment 6 bases; nucleotides outside the gene matches: 32. CDR1 LGHNT and CDR2 FRNRAP come from the germline V gene. The CDR3 is 24 residues long. The CDR3 here is CASGFLIGTTGGKNEVRLDEKLFF. CDR3 DNA sequence: TGTGCTAGTGGTTTTCTGATCGGGACGACAGGGGGAAAGAACGAAGTAAGGCTGGATGAAAAACTGTTTTTT.

The V gene is TRBV6-1, the J gene TRBJ1-2, with D perhaps matching TRBD1 (6 bases). Trimming shortened V by 7 bases and J by 4 bases, and 13 bases separated the two germline ends. Germline V CDR1 and CDR2: MNHNS, SASEGT. This CDR3 has 13 amino acids. The CDR3 spells CASTRTEFYGYTF. CDR3 in DNA: TGTGCCAGCACCCGGACAGAATTCTATGGCTACACCTTC.

V and J are TRBV5-1 and TRBJ2-1, with 10 bases matching TRBD1. Germline CDR1 reads SGHRS; CDR2 reads YFSETQ. This CDR3 region has 15 residues. J was trimmed by 7 bases and V by 2 bases; bases with no gene match: 6. CDR3 loop: CASSLGTGASNEQFF. In nucleotides, the CDR3 is TGCGCCAGCAGCTTAGGGACAGGGGCGTCAAATGAGCAGTTCTTC.

The count of this clone is one. The chain combines TRBV5-6 with TRBJ2-7; D is perhaps TRBD2 (6 bases). The V gene lost 0 bases and the J gene lost 5 bases, with 18 bases spanning the gap. This CDR3 has 16 amino acids. Germline CDR1 is SGHDT and CDR2 is YYEEEE. The CDR3 here is CASSLEGGVGPHEQYF. CDR3 DNA: TGTGCCAGCAGCTTGGAAGGAGGGGTTGGACCCCACGAGCAGTACTTC.

V is TRBV7-8 and J is TRBJ1-2, with TRBD1 identical over 8 bases. The CDR3 is made up of 16 amino acids. Germline V gene lookup returns CDR1 SGHVS and CDR2 FQNEAQ. Germline trimming cut 5 bases from V and 8 bases from J; bases unmatched to any gene: 16. The DNA for the CDR3 is TGTGCCAGCAGCAGCGGCCCCAGGGGGCCCTGGGAGGGCTACACCTTC. This translates into CASSSGPRGPWEGYTF.